This TCR beta chain was sequenced in a study of PD-L1 blockade in urothelial cancer. Background on the study: Researchers looked at the blood 3 weeks (second dose) and 6 weeks after treatment began. Counts from blood samples showed a median of roughly 150,000 T cells.

From germline, CDR1 is MDHEN and CDR2 SYDVKM. The germline V and J ends were trimmed by 4 bases and 0 bases, with 16 bases remaining between them. There are 17 residues in the CDR3. Specified time point: peripheral blood 6 weeks after treatment start. TCRdb keeps only in-frame clones here, not all; method: immunoSEQ multiplex PCR. The table lists under 150,000 clones, about 89% of them singletons, with about 1.8% in the top ten. This clonotype originated in a man aged 55 to 70 with urothelial cancer. Here the sequenced sample was PBMCs, taken around atezolizumab (anti-PD-L1) treatment. V and J are TRBV28 and TRBJ2-1; D is ambiguous. CDR3 protein: CASSSPLIRNSYNEQFF. The CDR3 DNA is TGTGCCAGCAGTTCCCCTCTGATTAGAAACTCCTACAATGAGCAGTTCTTC. The variable domain in full, with the rest retrieved from reference TRBV28 and TRBJ2-1, is DVKVTQSSRYLVKRTGEKVFLECVQDMDHENMFWYRQDPGLGLRLIYFSYDVKMKEKGDIPEGYSVSREKKERFSLILESASTNQTSMYLCASSSPLIRNSYNEQFFGPGTRLTVL.